This is a list of T cell receptor beta chains from one sample in a study of T cells in Graves' hyperthyroidism and ophthalmopathy. TCRdb processed the multiplex PCR reads anew with MiXCR; each CDR3 protein has one entry. Of hundreds of thousands of distinct CDR3 sequences listed, about 14% were seen once; the top ten hold 10%. Specimen: blood. The receptors stem from a woman aged 18-35 years with Graves' hyperthyroidism. The CDR3 runs from the conserved cysteine through the conserved F or W. The D gene is left open where the match is weak. A row's size may be missing; if present it is once, few, many or a size class.

v_call: TRBV7-9; clone_size: many; j_call: TRBJ1-1; d_call: NA; cdr3_aa: CASSAPGATEAFF; cdr3_nt: TGTGCCAGCTCCGCCCCCGGGGCAACTGAAGCTTTCTTT
v_call: TRBV11-3; clone_size: many; j_call: TRBJ2-1; d_call: TRBD2; cdr3_aa: CASITSQGTGTSGSPSSYNEQFF; cdr3_nt: TGTGCCAGTATAACGTCCCAGGGGACCGGGACTAGCGGGAGCCCGAGCTCCTACAATGAGCAGTTCTTC
v_call: TRBV6-1; clone_size: many; j_call: TRBJ2-7; d_call: NA; cdr3_aa: CASRGETAYEQYF; cdr3_nt: TGTGCCAGCCGAGGGGAGACAGCTTACGAGCAGTACTTC
v_call: TRBV30; clone_size: many; j_call: TRBJ1-5; d_call: NA; cdr3_aa: CAWRAVSPGQPQHF; cdr3_nt: TGTGCCTGGAGGGCTGTTTCCCCCGGACAGCCCCAGCATTTT
v_call: TRBV29-1; clone_size: many; j_call: TRBJ2-3; d_call: NA; cdr3_aa: CSTARDNTDTQYF; cdr3_nt: TGCAGCACCGCCCGGGACAACACAGATACGCAGTATTTT
v_call: TRBV6-2/TRBV6-3; clone_size: many; j_call: TRBJ2-3; d_call: TRBD2; cdr3_aa: CASSYIYGGRTDTQYF; cdr3_nt: TGTGCCAGCAGTTATATTTATGGCGGGAGAACAGATACGCAGTATTTT
v_call: TRBV11-3; clone_size: NA; j_call: TRBJ2-1; d_call: TRBD1; cdr3_aa: CASSSAWGQGPNEQFF; cdr3_nt: TGTGCCAGCAGCTCGGCCTGGGGACAGGGACCGAATGAGCAGTTCTTC
v_call: TRBV6-2/TRBV6-3; clone_size: few; j_call: TRBJ2-2; d_call: NA; cdr3_aa: CASSYSTGNTGELFF; cdr3_nt: TGTGCCAGCAGTTACTCGACGGGGAACACCGGGGAGCTGTTTTTT
v_call: TRBV10-2; clone_size: NA; j_call: TRBJ2-1; d_call: TRBD1; cdr3_aa: CASMGQGTSNEQFF; cdr3_nt: TGCGCCAGCATGGGACAGGGTACGTCGAATGAGCAGTTCTTC
v_call: TRBV11-2; clone_size: many; j_call: TRBJ2-3; d_call: NA; cdr3_aa: CASSLQYPQDTQYF; cdr3_nt: TGTGCCAGCAGCTTACAGTATCCCCAAGATACGCAGTATTTT
v_call: TRBV29-1; clone_size: many; j_call: TRBJ1-1; d_call: TRBD1; cdr3_aa: CSVGAGGLRTEAFF; cdr3_nt: TGCAGCGTCGGGGCAGGGGGCTTAAGGACTGAAGCTTTCTTT
v_call: TRBV7-2; clone_size: few; j_call: TRBJ1-2; d_call: NA; cdr3_aa: CASSLVGGLGPLGGYTF; cdr3_nt: TGTGCCAGCAGCTTAGTGGGGGGCTTAGGACCTCTAGGGGGCTACACCTTC
v_call: TRBV20-1; clone_size: many; j_call: TRBJ2-7; d_call: NA; cdr3_aa: CSARDSTPAYEQYF; cdr3_nt: TGCAGTGCTAGAGATTCGACTCCGGCCTACGAGCAGTACTTC
v_call: TRBV5-1; clone_size: NA; j_call: TRBJ2-3; d_call: NA; cdr3_aa: CASSLDLGLGTDTQYF; cdr3_nt: TGCGCCAGCAGCTTGGACTTGGGGTTGGGTACAGATACGCAGTATTTT
v_call: TRBV29-1; clone_size: few; j_call: TRBJ1-3; d_call: NA; cdr3_aa: CSVRGGGKVDTIYF; cdr3_nt: TGCAGCGTGCGTGGGGGGGGCAAGGTGGACACCATATATTTT
v_call: TRBV2; clone_size: many; j_call: TRBJ2-5; d_call: NA; cdr3_aa: CASSELGEVTQYF; cdr3_nt: TGTGCCAGCAGTGAGTTGGGGGAAGTGACCCAGTACTTC
v_call: TRBV20-1; clone_size: NA; j_call: TRBJ2-3; d_call: NA; cdr3_aa: CSARVGGRTDTQYF; cdr3_nt: TGCAGTGCTAGAGTCGGGGGTAGGACAGATACGCAGTATTTT
v_call: TRBV4-1; clone_size: NA; j_call: TRBJ1-5; d_call: TRBD1; cdr3_aa: CASSQGTGYDQPQHF; cdr3_nt: TGCGCCAGCAGCCAAGGGACAGGCTACGATCAGCCCCAGCATTTT
v_call: TRBV20-1; clone_size: few; j_call: TRBJ2-7; d_call: TRBD2; cdr3_aa: CSTPGLGSEQYF; cdr3_nt: TGCAGTACTCCGGGACTAGGATCCGAGCAGTACTTC
v_call: TRBV20-1; clone_size: many; j_call: TRBJ2-1; d_call: TRBD2; cdr3_aa: CSARDSGSSGIEQFF; cdr3_nt: TGCAGTGCTAGGGATAGCGGGAGTTCTGGGATTGAGCAGTTCTTC
v_call: TRBV4-1; clone_size: NA; j_call: TRBJ1-2; d_call: NA; cdr3_aa: CASSQGAENYGYTF; cdr3_nt: TGCGCCAGCAGCCAAGGGGCGGAAAACTATGGCTACACCTTC
v_call: TRBV6-2/TRBV6-3; clone_size: NA; j_call: TRBJ2-3; d_call: NA; cdr3_aa: CASSYPREGGPDTQYF; cdr3_nt: TGTGCCAGCAGTTACCCGAGGGAAGGAGGACCCGATACGCAGTATTTT
v_call: TRBV5-5; clone_size: NA; j_call: TRBJ2-1; d_call: NA; cdr3_aa: CASSFSPGPNNEQFF; cdr3_nt: TGTGCCAGCAGCTTCTCTCCCGGTCCAAACAATGAGCAGTTCTTC
v_call: TRBV29-1; clone_size: NA; j_call: TRBJ2-7; d_call: TRBD1; cdr3_aa: CSVERQGAGYEQYF; cdr3_nt: TGCAGCGTCGAGCGACAGGGAGCAGGCTACGAGCAGTACTTC
v_call: TRBV7-9; clone_size: NA; j_call: TRBJ2-5; d_call: NA; cdr3_aa: CASSLGGARTEETQYF; cdr3_nt: TGTGCCAGCAGCTTAGGGGGGGCCCGGACGGAAGAGACCCAGTACTTC
v_call: TRBV5-8; clone_size: many; j_call: TRBJ2-7; d_call: NA; cdr3_aa: CASSLGHPGTTEQYF; cdr3_nt: TGTGCCAGCAGTCTGGGTCATCCTGGAACCACCGAGCAGTACTTC